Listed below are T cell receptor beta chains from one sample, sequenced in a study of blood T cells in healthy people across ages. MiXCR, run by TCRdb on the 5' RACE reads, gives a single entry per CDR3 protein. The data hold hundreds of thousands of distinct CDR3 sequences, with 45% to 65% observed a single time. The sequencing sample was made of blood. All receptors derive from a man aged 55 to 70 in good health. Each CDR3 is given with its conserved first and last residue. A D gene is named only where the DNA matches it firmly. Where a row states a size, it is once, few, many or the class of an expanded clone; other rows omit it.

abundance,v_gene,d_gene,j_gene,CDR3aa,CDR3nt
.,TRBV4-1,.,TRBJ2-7,CASSPAALVPLAYEQYF,TGCGCCAGCAGCCCCGCCGCCCTAGTGCCCCTCGCCTACGAGCAGTACTTC
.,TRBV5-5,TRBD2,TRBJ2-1,CASSLVASGFRNEQFF,TGTGCCAGCAGCTTGGTCGCTAGCGGATTCAGAAATGAGCAGTTCTTC
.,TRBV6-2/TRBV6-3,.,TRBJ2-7,CASTSDERRGYEQYF,TGTGCCAGCACCTCGGACGAAAGGAGGGGCTACGAGCAGTACTTC
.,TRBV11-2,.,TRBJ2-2,CASSPPPGTGELFF,TGTGCCAGCAGCCCCCCACCGGGAACCGGGGAGCTGTTTTTT
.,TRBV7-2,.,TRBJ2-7,CASSLGGTYYEQYF,TGTGCCAGCAGCTTAGGGGGGACCTACTACGAGCAGTACTTC
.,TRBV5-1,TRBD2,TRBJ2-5,CASSTLAGEGETQYF,TGCGCCAGCAGCACCTTAGCGGGGGAGGGAGAGACCCAGTACTTC
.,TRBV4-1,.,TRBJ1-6,CASSQGRKTFLSPLHF,TGCGCCAGCAGCCAAGGGAGGAAGACGTTTCTTTCACCCCTCCACTTT
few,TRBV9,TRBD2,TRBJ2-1,CASSARSTSAYNEQFF,TGTGCCAGCAGCGCCCGCTCGACTAGCGCCTACAATGAGCAGTTCTTC
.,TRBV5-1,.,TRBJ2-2,CASSLADNTGELFF,TGCGCCAGCAGCTTGGCCGATAACACCGGGGAGCTGTTTTTT
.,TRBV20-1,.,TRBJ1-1,CSVGAAEAFF,TGCAGTGTTGGGGCGGCTGAAGCTTTCTTT
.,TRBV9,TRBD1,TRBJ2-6,CASSPGQGLSGANVLTF,TGTGCCAGCAGCCCTGGACAGGGTCTGTCTGGGGCCAACGTCCTGACTTTC
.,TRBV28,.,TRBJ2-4,CASSLWGVSNIAKNIQYF,TGTGCCAGCAGTTTATGGGGGGTTTCCAACATAGCCAAAAACATTCAGTACTTC
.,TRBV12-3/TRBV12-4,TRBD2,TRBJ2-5,CASSLARAGGQYF,TGTGCCAGCAGTTTAGCCAGGGCGGGGGGCCAGTACTTC
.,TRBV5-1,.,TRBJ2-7,CASSSGSGYYEQYF,TGCGCCAGCAGCTCCGGATCGGGTTACTACGAGCAGTACTTC
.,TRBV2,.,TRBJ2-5,CASSVQKETQYF,TGTGCCAGCAGTGTCCAGAAAGAGACCCAGTACTTC
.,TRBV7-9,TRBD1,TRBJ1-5,CASSLASAGQGLSQPQHF,TGTGCCAGCAGCTTAGCTTCGGCGGGACAGGGACTCAGTCAGCCCCAGCATTTT
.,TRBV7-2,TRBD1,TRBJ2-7,CASSLATGNLYNEQYF,TGTGCCAGCAGCTTAGCGACAGGGAACCTCTACAATGAGCAGTACTTC
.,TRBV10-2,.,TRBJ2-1,CASSESVGSNEQFF,TGCGCCAGCAGTGAGTCGGTGGGGTCCAACGAGCAGTTCTTC
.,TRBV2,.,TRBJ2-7,CASSEGTSFYEQYF,TGTGCCAGCAGTGAAGGGACATCCTTCTACGAGCAGTACTTC
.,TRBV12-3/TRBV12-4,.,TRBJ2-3,CATSTHPSTDTQYF,TGTGCCACCAGCACACACCCTAGCACAGATACGCAGTATTTT
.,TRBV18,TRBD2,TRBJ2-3,CASSPGGADTQYF,TGTGCCAGCTCACCAGGGGGGGCAGATACGCAGTATTTT
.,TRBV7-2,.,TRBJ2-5,CASSLGPAGRETQYF,TGTGCCAGCAGCTTGGGTCCAGCCGGGCGAGAGACCCAGTACTTC
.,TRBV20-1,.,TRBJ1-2,CSARDSGSDGYTF,TGCAGTGCTAGAGATTCCGGGTCTGACGGCTACACCTTC
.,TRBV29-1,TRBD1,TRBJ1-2,CSVTKTGNRGGYTF,TGCAGCGTGACCAAGACAGGGAACAGGGGTGGCTACACCTTC
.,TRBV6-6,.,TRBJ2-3,CASRTLRTDTQYF,TGTGCCAGCAGGACGCTCCGCACAGATACGCAGTATTTT
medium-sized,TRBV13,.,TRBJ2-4,CASSLGDSGNIQYF,TGTGCCAGCAGCTTAGGTGACTCAGGAAACATTCAGTACTTC
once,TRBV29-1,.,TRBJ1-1,CSVARTAMNTEAFF,TGCAGCGTTGCCCGGACAGCGATGAACACTGAAGCTTTCTTT
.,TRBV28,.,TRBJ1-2,CASSSRPKTRGYTF,TGTGCCAGCAGTTCCAGACCGAAAACTAGGGGCTACACCTTC
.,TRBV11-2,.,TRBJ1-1,CASSPPLNTEAFF,TGTGCCAGCTCACCACCCCTGAACACTGAAGCTTTCTTT
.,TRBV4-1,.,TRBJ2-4,CASSQGAGGAGNIQYF,TGCGCCAGCAGCCAAGGTGCTGGGGGGGCGGGAAACATTCAGTACTTC
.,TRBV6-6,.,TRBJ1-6,CASRPNRAGNSPLHF,TGTGCCAGCAGGCCGAACAGGGCCGGTAATTCACCCCTCCACTTT
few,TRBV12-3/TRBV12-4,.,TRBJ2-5,CASSLGEGSETQYF,TGTGCCAGCAGTTTGGGCGAAGGTTCAGAGACCCAGTACTTC
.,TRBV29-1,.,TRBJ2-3,CSVNRGTDTQYF,TGCAGCGTGAACCGGGGCACAGATACGCAGTATTTT
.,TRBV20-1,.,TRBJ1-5,CSARVGSQPQHF,TGCAGTGCTAGAGTCGGGTCTCAGCCCCAGCATTTT
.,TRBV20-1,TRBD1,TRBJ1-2,CSAPRGYDYTF,TGCAGTGCACCCAGGGGGTACGACTACACCTTC
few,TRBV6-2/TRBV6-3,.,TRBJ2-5,CASSYLTTQETQYF,TGTGCCAGCAGTTACCTGACTACTCAAGAGACCCAGTACTTC
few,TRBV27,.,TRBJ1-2,CASSLRRGGDGYTF,TGTGCCAGCAGTTTGAGGAGGGGAGGAGATGGCTACACCTTC
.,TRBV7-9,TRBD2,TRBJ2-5,CASSPLGGKETQYF,TGTGCCAGCAGCCCCCTGGGAGGGAAAGAGACCCAGTACTTC
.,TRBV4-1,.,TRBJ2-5,CASSQVASGMETQYF,TGCGCCAGCAGCCAAGTCGCCTCAGGGATGGAGACCCAGTACTTC
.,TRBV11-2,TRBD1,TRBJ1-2,CASSPGQDLHGYTF,TGTGCCAGCAGCCCAGGACAGGACCTTCATGGCTACACCTTC
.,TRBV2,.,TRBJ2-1,CASRGLENEQFF,TGTGCCAGCAGGGGCCTCGAAAATGAGCAGTTCTTC
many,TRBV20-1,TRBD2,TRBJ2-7,CSALAGLGSYEQYF,TGCAGTGCTTTAGCGGGACTAGGCTCCTACGAGCAGTACTTC